A single sample is the source of the 2 T cell receptor beta chains below, sequenced in a study of beta chain features in type 1 diabetes. Expressed TCRB transcripts were sequenced because the entire RNA isolate underwent reverse transcription. The repertoire was sequenced with immunoSEQ multiplex PCR; TCRdb's copy has only in-frame clones and lacks some. The profile shows over 700,000 clones, roughly a sixth of them singletons. Source material: naive CD4+ T cells from blood. All receptors come from a woman between 18 and 30 years old in good health.

This clone has a handful of counts. The chain has TRBV25-1 and TRBJ1-4, with 9 nucleotides matching TRBD1. Germline V CDR1 and CDR2: MGHDK, SYGVNS. V shed 7 bases, J shed 4 bases, and the junction held 7 bases outside the gene matches. The CDR3 is 15 residues long. This chain's CDR3 is CASNTGGAGNEKLFF. In DNA, the CDR3 is TGTGCCAGCAATACAGGGGGCGCTGGTAATGAAAAACTGTTTTTT. Filled out from reference TRBV25-1 and TRBJ1-4, the complete variable domain reads EADIYQTPRYLVIGTGKKITLECSQTMGHDKMYWYQQDPGMELHLIHYSYGVNSTEKGDLSSESTVSRIRTEHFPLTLESARPSHTSQYLCASNTGGAGNEKLFFGSGTQLSVL.

The gene calls are TRBV6-5 and TRBJ2-5; D might be TRBD1 (5 bases). This CDR3 comprises 15 residues. V was shortened by 3 bases and J by 0 bases, with 11 bases between the two germline ends. Germline CDR1 is MNHEY and CDR2 is SVGAGI. CDR3 coding DNA: TGTGCCAGCAGTTATCAGGGCAGGTACCAAGAGACCCAGTACTTC. This encodes CASSYQGRYQETQYF.